This TCR beta chain emerged from a study of tumor and adjacent non-tumor tissue in lung cancer. Study as a whole: Stage I to III disease affected about nine men and several women aged roughly 31 to 76.

Germline CDR1 reads DFQATT; CDR2 reads SNEGSKA (reference sequence). Trimming took off 5 bases at V and 10 bases at J, with 18 bases between the two ends. CDR3 length equals 12 residues. TCRbeta libraries were built with three rounds of nested PCR, modified from ARM-PCR. A single record per CDR3 protein comes from TCRdb applying MiXCR to the multiplex PCR reads. The sample consists of under 150,000 distinct CDR3 sequences, about 66% of them appearing once. Details on this clonotype: The final CDR3 position lacks the conserved phenylalanine or tryptophan, pointing to a likely read error.

The template was RNA from unsorted bulk tissue. This receptor was taken from a man in his thirties or forties with non-small cell lung cancer. The sequenced sample consisted of lung tumor tissue. The chain is built from TRBV20-1 and TRBJ2-7; D unresolved. The CDR3 is CSALFPPSEQYS. DNA for the CDR3: TGCAGTGCTCTCTTTCCACCCTCCGAACAGTACTCC.